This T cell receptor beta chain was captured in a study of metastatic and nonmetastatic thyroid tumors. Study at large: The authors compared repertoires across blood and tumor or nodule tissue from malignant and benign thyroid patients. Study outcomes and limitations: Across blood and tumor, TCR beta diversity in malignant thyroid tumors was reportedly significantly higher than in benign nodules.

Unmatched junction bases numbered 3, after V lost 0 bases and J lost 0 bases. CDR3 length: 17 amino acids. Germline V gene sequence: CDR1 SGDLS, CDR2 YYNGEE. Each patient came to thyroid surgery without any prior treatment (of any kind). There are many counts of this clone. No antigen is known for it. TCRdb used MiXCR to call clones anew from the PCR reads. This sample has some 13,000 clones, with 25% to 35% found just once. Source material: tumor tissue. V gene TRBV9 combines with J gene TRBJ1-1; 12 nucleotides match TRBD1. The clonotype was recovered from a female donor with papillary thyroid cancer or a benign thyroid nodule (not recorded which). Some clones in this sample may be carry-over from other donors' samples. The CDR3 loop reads CASSVAGQGAVNTEAFF. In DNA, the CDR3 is TGTGCCAGCAGCGTAGCGGGACAGGGGGCTGTGAACACTGAAGCTTTCTTT. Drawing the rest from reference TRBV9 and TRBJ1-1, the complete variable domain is DSGVTQTPKHLITATGQRVTLRCSPRSGDLSVYWYQQSLDQGLQFLIQYYNGEERAKGNILERFSAQQFPDLHSELNLSSLELGDSALYFCASSVAGQGAVNTEAFFGQGTRLTVV.